These 25 T cell receptor beta chains came from one sample sequenced in a study of T cells in women clearing cervical HPV infection. The repertoire was sequenced with immunoSEQ multiplex PCR; TCRdb's copy has only in-frame clones and lacks some. The sample has more than 40,000 clones; the top ten hold around 7.6%. Sequenced input: blood buffy coat. The receptors were gathered from a woman between 18 and 70 years old with a cervical HPV16 infection that either progressed to CIN3+ or cleared (not recorded which).

Concerning this clone: The read terminates 3 residues before the CDR3 end, so the remaining end is supplied by the germline J gene. The chain links TRBV5-1 to TRBJ2-4; no clear D. The V gene's germline CDR1 is SGHRS and CDR2 YFSETQ. This CDR3 comprises 11 residues. The V end lost 3 bases, the J end lost 6 bases, and 4 bases lay between the germline ends. The covered CDR3 bases are TGCGCCAGCAGCTCAGGAAACATT. The encoded protein is CASSSGNI. The whole CDR3 sequence reads CASSSGNIQYF.

As for this clone: The observed sequence ends 3 residues before the CDR3 terminus, with the missing tail filled in from the germline J gene. The rearrangement links TRBV18 to TRBJ1-5; no clear D. CDR1 is KGHSH, CDR2 LQKENI, per germline. Trimming cost V 2 bases and J 0 bases, with 5 bases left between them. The CDR3 consists of 14 residues. This CDR3 reads CASSPVNSNQPQHF. Partial CDR3 DNA: TGTGCCAGCTCACCAGTAAATAGCAATCAGCCC.

On this clone: The observed sequence ends 3 residues before the CDR3 terminus, with the missing tail filled in from the germline J gene. The gene calls are TRBV9 and TRBJ1-4, with D possibly matching TRBD1 (5 bases). The length of the CDR3 is 18 residues. The V gene's germline CDR1 is SGDLS and CDR2 YYNGEE. V was trimmed by 4 bases and J by 0 bases, leaving 19 bases between them. CDR3 sequence: CASSLGLIGEATNEKLFF. Incomplete CDR3 DNA: TGTGCCAGCAGCCTAGGTCTGATAGGGGAAGCAACTAATGAAAAA.

Note on this clone: The CDR3 is cut off 3 residues early in the read; its end comes from the germline J gene. The chain is built from TRBV5-5 and TRBJ2-1, with 13 bases identical to TRBD2. CDR1 and CDR2 (germline): SGHKS, YYEKEE (reference sequence). This CDR3 comprises 15 residues. Unmatched junction bases numbered 2, after V lost 4 bases and J lost 4 bases. The sequenced part of the CDR3 DNA is TGTGCCAGCAGCCTACTAGCGGGAGGGTACAATGAG. Translating it yields CASSLLAGGYNE. The CDR3 reads in full as CASSLLAGGYNEQFF.

On this clone: The CDR3 end falls 3 residues outside the read, so it is completed with the germline J gene. This chain joins TRBV29-1 and TRBJ2-5, with D possibly being TRBD1 (6 bases). Trimming removed 8 bases from V and 4 bases from J, with 17 bases in between. The CDR3 loop spans 13 amino acids. Germline CDR1 SQVTM, CDR2 ANQGSEA. The DNA read from the CDR3 is TGCAGCCAGGAAGGACAGCGAGGAGAGACC. This encodes CSQEGQRGET. The CDR3 reads in full as CSQEGQRGETQYF.

Details on this clone: The read ends 3 residues early relative to the CDR3; the germline J gene fills the gap. The chain joins TRBV11-2 to TRBJ2-7; the match to TRBD2 covers 7 bases. The CDR3 loop spans 14 amino acids. CDR1 is SGHAT and CDR2 is FQNNGV in the germline V gene. V shed 5 bases, J shed 1 base, and the junction held 5 bases outside the gene matches. The CDR3 DNA, read in part, is TGTGCCAGCAGCGCCGGACTAGGGTCCTACGAG. This sequence encodes CASSAGLGSYE. The whole CDR3 sequence is CASSAGLGSYEQYF.

Worth noting for this clone: The read halts 3 residues ahead of the CDR3 end, with the missing end drawn from the germline J gene. The chain has TRBV2 and TRBJ2-7; no reliable D call. The CDR3 contains 13 residues. Germline CDR1 and CDR2: SNHLY and FYNNEI. V lost 3 bases, J lost 4 bases, and 10 bases lay in between. Partial CDR3 DNA: TGTGCCAGCAGTGATTCCCCCTCGTACGAG. Its protein product is CASSDSPSYE. The whole CDR3 protein is CASSDSPSYEQYF.

As concerns this clone: The read gets to within 3 residues of the CDR3 end, and the germline J gene fills in the rest. V usage is TRBV20-1 and J usage is TRBJ2-1; a possible D gene is TRBD1 (5 bases). Trimming took off 7 bases at V and 2 bases at J, with 15 bases between the two ends. This CDR3 comprises 14 residues. From germline, CDR1 is DFQATT and CDR2 SNEGSKA (reference sequence). The CDR3 here is CSGSRTRTYNEQFF. The sequenced CDR3 bases are TGCAGTGGTAGTAGGACAAGAACCTACAATGAG.

Regarding this clone: Coverage ceases 3 residues before the CDR3 finishes, and the germline J gene fills in the end. The V and J genes are TRBV5-6 and TRBJ1-1, with D possibly being TRBD1 (6 bases). Germline CDR1 and CDR2: SGHDT and YYEEEE. Trimming cost V 2 bases and J 5 bases, with 13 bases left between them. This CDR3 is 14 amino acids long. The DNA read from the CDR3 is TGTGCCAGCAGCTTACAGGGCAGAGGGACTGAA. Residues: CASSLQGRGTE. The complete CDR3 reads CASSLQGRGTEAFF. Filled out from reference TRBV5-6 and TRBJ1-1, the complete variable domain reads DAGVTQSPTHLIKTRGQQVTLRCSPKSGHDTVSWYQQALGQGPQFIFQYYEEEERQRGNFPDRFSGHQFPNYSSELNVNALLLGDSALYLCASSLQGRGTEAFFGQGTRLTVV.

Comments on this clone: The CDR3 is cut off 3 residues early in the read; its end comes from the germline J gene. The chain is built from TRBV20-1 and TRBJ2-7; D is possibly TRBD1 or TRBD2 (6 bases each). Germline CDR1 is DFQATT and CDR2 is SNEGSKA (reference sequence). CDR3 length: 14 residues. V gave up 5 bases and J gave up 3 bases, with 17 bases separating them. The sequenced part of the CDR3 DNA is TGCAGTGCTCTGCCTTTGGAGGGGGTCTACGAG. This translates into CSALPLEGVYE. The whole CDR3 is CSALPLEGVYEQYF.

A note on this clone: The read falls 3 residues short of the CDR3 end, and the missing part is taken from the germline J gene. This chain links TRBV20-1 with TRBJ2-7, with 11 positions matching TRBD2. Germline V gene sequence: CDR1 DFQATT, CDR2 SNEGSKA (reference sequence). Trimming cost V 0 bases and J 6 bases; bases outside gene matches: 10. The CDR3 is 16 amino acids. The sequenced part of the CDR3 DNA is TGCAGTGCTAGAGACCTAGCGGGAGGACGCGGGCTCGAG. Protein: CSARDLAGGRGLE. The CDR3 as a whole reads CSARDLAGGRGLEQYF.

CDR3 loop: CSARESLSSGYTDTQYF. Incomplete CDR3 DNA: TGCAGTGCTAGAGAGAGTCTGTCTAGCGGGTACACAGATACG. The chain couples TRBV20-1 to TRBJ2-3; TRBD2 aligns across 8 bases. The read ends 3 residues shy of where the CDR3 ends; the end is completed using the germline J gene. The CDR3 covers 17 residues. Looked up from germline, CDR1 is DFQATT and CDR2 is SNEGSKA (reference sequence). The V segment lost 0 bases and the J segment 2 bases; nucleotides outside the gene matches: 10.

For this clone: The read comes to an end 3 residues before the CDR3 does, leaving the germline J gene to fill in the end. The rearrangement uses TRBV29-1 and TRBJ2-1; TRBD1 matches 9 bases. V shed 5 bases, J shed 4 bases, and the junction held 3 bases outside the gene matches. This CDR3 contains 13 residues. The germline CDR1 and CDR2 sequences are SQVTM and ANQGSEA. The sequenced part of the CDR3 DNA is TGCAGCGTTCGGACAGGGGAGTACAATGAG. As protein: CSVRTGEYNE. The whole CDR3 is CSVRTGEYNEQFF.

In the case of this clone: The read terminates 3 residues ahead of where the CDR3 ends, so the germline J gene completes it. This sequence joins TRBV7-9 and TRBJ1-1; D gene ambiguous. Trimming took off 1 base at V and 3 bases at J, with 9 bases between the two ends. The length of the CDR3 is 14 residues. Germline V gene lookup returns CDR1 SEHNR and CDR2 FQNEAQ (reference sequence). The part of the CDR3 DNA that was read is TGTGCCAGCAGCTTAGAGGGCCGATACACTGAA. It codes for CASSLEGRYTE. The CDR3, in full, reads CASSLEGRYTEAFF.

For this clone: The read halts 3 residues ahead of the CDR3 end, with the missing end drawn from the germline J gene. The rearrangement joins TRBV5-1 to TRBJ2-3, with no clear D. Trimming shortened V by 6 bases and J by 1 base, and 12 bases separated the two germline ends. CDR3 length: 14 residues. Germline V gene lookup returns CDR1 SGHRS and CDR2 YFSETQ. CDR3 bases read: TGCGCCAGCACCACCGAGACTCGCACAGATACG. Amino acids: CASTTETRTDT. The complete CDR3 sequence is CASTTETRTDTQYF.

Remarks on this clone: The read comes to an end 3 residues before the CDR3 does, leaving the germline J gene to fill in the end. The chain uses TRBV18 and TRBJ1-3; perhaps TRBD1 as D (6 bases). CDR3 length: 16 residues. V gave up 6 bases and J gave up 0 bases, with 15 bases separating them. CDR1 KGHSH and CDR2 LQKENI come from the germline V gene. CDR3 in amino acids: CASSPTGLSSGNTIYF. The CDR3 bases that were read are TGTGCCAGCTCCCCAACAGGGCTGAGCTCTGGAAACACC.

For this clone: The read stops 3 residues short of the end of the CDR3; the missing end is completed from the germline J gene. The gene calls are TRBV6-2 or TRBV6-3 and TRBJ1-1, with unresolved D. This CDR3 has 13 amino acids. Germline V lookup: CDR1 MNHEY, CDR2 SVGEGT. The V and J ends lost 6 bases and 2 bases respectively, with 10 bases between them. Partial CDR3 DNA: TGTGCCAGCAGCTTGGCATTTAACACTGAA. Translation: CASSLAFNTE. The whole CDR3 protein is CASSLAFNTEAFF.

Points on this clone: The DNA ends 3 residues before the CDR3 does, and the rest of the CDR3 is filled in from the germline J gene. The genes are TRBV18 and TRBJ2-7; D remains unclear. Germline CDR1 reads KGHSH; CDR2 reads LQKENI. This CDR3 has 13 amino acids. V was cut by 4 bases and J by 5 bases, with 12 bases left in between. The CDR3 loop reads CASSRAPIDEQYF. CDR3 bases read: TGTGCCAGCTCACGGGCACCGATCGACGAG.

Notes on this clone: Read coverage stops 3 residues before the CDR3 terminus; the germline J gene supplies the remainder. The V call is TRBV6-2 or TRBV6-3, the J call TRBJ2-3, with a tentative D call TRBD2 (6 bases). The CDR3 length is 16 residues. V dropped 0 bases and J dropped 7 bases, with 17 bases sitting between them. CDR1 is MNHEY and CDR2 is SVGEGT in the germline V gene. CDR3 in amino acids: CASSYSSTSNPYTQYF. The CDR3 bases that were read are TGTGCCAGCAGTTACTCCTCAACTAGCAACCCCTATACG.

As regards this clone: The read ends 3 residues before the CDR3 terminus; that terminus is restored from the germline J gene. The chain has TRBV5-1 and TRBJ2-3, with 14 bases that match TRBD2. CDR1 SGHRS and CDR2 YFSETQ come from the germline V gene. V trimming: 4 bases; J trimming: 1 base; junction bases outside the gene matches: 2. The CDR3 spans 16 residues. CDR3 DNA (partial): TGCGCCAGCAGCCTGGGACTAGCGGGGGGCACAGATACG. Its protein is CASSLGLAGGTDT. The whole CDR3 protein is CASSLGLAGGTDTQYF.

A remark on this clone: Read sequence stops 3 residues before the CDR3 end, and the germline J gene provides the missing end. The chain links TRBV9 to TRBJ2-1; 9 nucleotides line up with TRBD2. Germline V CDR1 and CDR2: SGDLS, YYNGEE. The J segment lost 3 bases and the V segment lost 1 base, leaving 5 bases of the junction unmatched. This CDR3 region has 16 residues. CDR3 protein: CASSVSSGRDYNEQFF. The CDR3 bases that were read are TGTGCCAGCAGCGTAAGTAGCGGGAGAGACTACAATGAG.

Regarding this clone: The read comes to an end 3 residues before the CDR3 does, leaving the germline J gene to fill in the end. The chain carries TRBV7-3 and TRBJ1-6, with a possible D match to TRBD1 (5 bases). V was clipped by 2 bases and J by 4 bases, with 18 bases between them. From germline, CDR1 is SGHTA and CDR2 FQGTGA. CDR3 length equals 18 residues. CDR3 DNA (partial): TGTGCCAGCAGCTTACGCAGGGAGGCAACCAGTTATAATTCACCC. It specifies CASSLRREATSYNSP. The entire CDR3 reads CASSLRREATSYNSPLHF.

As to this clone: The missing CDR3 end, 3 residues past where the read stops, is filled in from the germline J gene. This chain connects TRBV28 to TRBJ1-2; 9 bases match TRBD1. There are 15 residues in the CDR3. V was pared by 4 bases and J by 7 bases, with 10 bases of the junction left unmatched. Per the germline V gene, CDR1 is MDHEN and CDR2 is SYDVKM. CDR3 residues: CASSSTDRGLFGYTF. CDR3 bases read: TGTGCCAGCAGTTCTACGGACAGGGGATTATTTGGC.

Worth noting for this clone: From the germline J gene comes the end of the CDR3, since the read stops 3 residues before it. V usage is TRBV7-8 and J usage is TRBJ1-1; unclear D gene. V shed 2 bases and J shed 3 bases, with 16 bases lying between them. The CDR3 extends over 16 amino acids. Germline V gives CDR1 SGHVS, CDR2 FQNEAQ. CDR3 sequence: CASSLTHRQEYTEAFF. CDR3 DNA (partial): TGTGCCAGCAGCTTAACCCACCGTCAGGAATACACTGAA. The variable domain in full, with the rest retrieved from reference TRBV7-8 and TRBJ1-1, is GAGVSQSPRYKVAKRGQDVALRCDPISGHVSLFWYQQALGQGPEFLTYFQNEAQLDKSGLPSDRFFAERPEGSVSTLKIQRTQQEDSAVYLCASSLTHRQEYTEAFFGQGTRLTVV.

A word on this clone: The read finishes 3 residues shy of the CDR3 end, and the germline J gene is used to complete it. J is TRBJ1-1 and V is TRBV20-1, with a possible D match to TRBD1 (6 bases). V shed 4 bases and J shed 1 base, with 22 bases lying between them. Looked up from germline, CDR1 is DFQATT and CDR2 is SNEGSKA (reference sequence). This CDR3 region has 17 residues. Here the CDR3 reads CSAIPQGGWYGNTEAFF. The CDR3 DNA, read in part, is TGCAGTGCTATCCCACAGGGTGGGTGGTACGGGAACACTGAA.